This TCR beta chain was captured in a study of T cells in Graves' hyperthyroidism and ophthalmopathy. Researchers took RNA transcripts and amplified the TCR beta CDR3 regions from them. The HTBI primer set served for first-round RT-PCR of the TCR CDR3. Each CDR3 protein gets one entry after TCRdb re-called the multiplex PCR reads with MiXCR. The table records fewer than 550,000 distinct CDR3 sequences, around a quarter of them present only once. This clonotype occurred many times. Its antigen is undetermined. The V end was cut by 3 bases, the J end by 7 bases, with 18 bases between. The CDR3 consists of 15 residues. Broader study findings: Most thyroid clonotypes expanded above 0.001 were also detected in blood.

The rearrangement joins TRBV12-3 or TRBV12-4 to TRBJ1-1, with TRBD1 as a possible D gene (6 bases). Sequencing input: blood. The receptor was derived from a woman aged 30 to 39 with Graves' ophthalmopathy. The CDR3: CASSLAPRTAYEAFF. The CDR3 DNA reads as TGTGCCAGCAGTTTGGCGCCCCGGACAGCCTATGAAGCTTTCTTT.